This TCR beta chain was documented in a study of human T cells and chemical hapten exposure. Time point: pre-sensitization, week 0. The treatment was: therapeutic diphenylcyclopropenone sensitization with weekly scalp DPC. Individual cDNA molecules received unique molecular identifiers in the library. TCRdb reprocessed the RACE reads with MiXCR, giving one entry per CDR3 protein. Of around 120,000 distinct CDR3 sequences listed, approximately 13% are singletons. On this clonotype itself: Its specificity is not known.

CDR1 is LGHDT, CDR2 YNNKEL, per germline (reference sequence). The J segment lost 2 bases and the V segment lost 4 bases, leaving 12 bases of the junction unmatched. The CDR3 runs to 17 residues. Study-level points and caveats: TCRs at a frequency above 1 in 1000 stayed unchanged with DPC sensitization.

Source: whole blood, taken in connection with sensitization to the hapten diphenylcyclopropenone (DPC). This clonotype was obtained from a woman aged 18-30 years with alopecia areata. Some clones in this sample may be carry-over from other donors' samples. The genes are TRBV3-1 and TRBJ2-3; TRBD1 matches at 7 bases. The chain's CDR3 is CASSPHIPGQITDTQYF. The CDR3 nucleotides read TGTGCCAGCAGCCCCCACATCCCGGGACAGATCACAGATACGCAGTATTTT.